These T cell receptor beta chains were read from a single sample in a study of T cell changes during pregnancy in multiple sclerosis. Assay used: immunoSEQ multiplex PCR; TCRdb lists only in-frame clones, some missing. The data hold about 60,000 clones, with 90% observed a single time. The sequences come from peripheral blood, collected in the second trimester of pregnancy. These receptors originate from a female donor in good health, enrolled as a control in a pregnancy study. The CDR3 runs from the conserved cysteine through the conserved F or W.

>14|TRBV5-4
CASSLVGRASGYTF
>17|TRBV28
CASSPVTGQGAYYGYTF
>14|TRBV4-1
CASSIRGQNTEAFF
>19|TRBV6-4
CASSPIAGGPSYSAGELFF
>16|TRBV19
CASSRQTRGLNYGYTF
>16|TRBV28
CASSPTGTGGNQPQHF
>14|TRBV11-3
CASSKQGVVETQYF
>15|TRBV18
CASSPPGGLGETQYF
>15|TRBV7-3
CASSLASGSGNTIYF
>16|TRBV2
CASRDRGPPGANVLTF
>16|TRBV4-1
CASSQEHPSQQNIQYF
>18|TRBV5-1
CASTDLPGLGQGRNEQFF
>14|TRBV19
CASSIVTGDGELFF
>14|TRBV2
CASSGGFSYNEQFF
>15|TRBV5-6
CASSPQGGYTGELFF
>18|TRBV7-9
CASSSQRPGQGLPYEQYF
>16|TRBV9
CASSPNGGRPLWGQYF
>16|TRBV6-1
CASSEAHRGGDQPQHF
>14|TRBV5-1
CASSAGTRSNEQFF
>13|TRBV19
CASSTTLNTEAFF
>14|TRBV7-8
CASSHGSPRNEQFF
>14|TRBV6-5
CASSYSRQNTEAFF
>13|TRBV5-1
CASSPGGSYEQYF
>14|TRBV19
CASSIGTAALEQYF
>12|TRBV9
CASSVDLETQYF
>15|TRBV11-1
CASSLDRQNTDTQYF
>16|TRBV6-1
CASSEAEGLGNQPQHF
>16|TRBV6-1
CASSESLAGVYNEQFF
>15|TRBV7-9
CASSLRGQGRETQYF
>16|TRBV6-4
CASSDGGGGTTDTQYF
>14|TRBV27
CASSSRVQGLGYTF
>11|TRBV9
CASGQSTEAFF
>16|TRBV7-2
CASSFATGTGGSGYTF
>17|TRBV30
CAWSVGTSGGQGETQYF
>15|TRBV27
CASSRGDLYPYEQYF
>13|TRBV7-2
CASSRGLIGELFF
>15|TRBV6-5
CASSYSFQGAGEQYF
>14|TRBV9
CASSLSSRGSEAFF
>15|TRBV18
CASSPTTGGGEKLFF
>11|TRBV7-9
CASSALYEQYF
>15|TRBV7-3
CASSATGTSGETQYF
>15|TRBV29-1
CSVESPGLRRNTIYF
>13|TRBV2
CASIGGGTDTQYF
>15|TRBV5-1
CASSFGTGGNQPQHF
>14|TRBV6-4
CASSEQQGDTEAFF
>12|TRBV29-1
CSVLTGSETQYF
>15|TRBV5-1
CASSLANPGQETQYF
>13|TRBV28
CASWGVGNEKLFF
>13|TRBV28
CASSTDRNYGYTF
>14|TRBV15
CATRGLADQETQYF
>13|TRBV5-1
CASSLEQGEKLFF
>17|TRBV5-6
CASSPGLAGDDTGELFF
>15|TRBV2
CASSEEAGTTYEQYF
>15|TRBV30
CAWSDRGSINSPLHF
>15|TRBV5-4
CASSLGGQGVDEQFF
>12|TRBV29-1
CSVALARETQYF
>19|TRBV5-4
CASSLGGLPLLASYNEQFF
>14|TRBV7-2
CASSFDRTFYEQYF
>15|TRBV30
CAWSRLAGGINEQFF